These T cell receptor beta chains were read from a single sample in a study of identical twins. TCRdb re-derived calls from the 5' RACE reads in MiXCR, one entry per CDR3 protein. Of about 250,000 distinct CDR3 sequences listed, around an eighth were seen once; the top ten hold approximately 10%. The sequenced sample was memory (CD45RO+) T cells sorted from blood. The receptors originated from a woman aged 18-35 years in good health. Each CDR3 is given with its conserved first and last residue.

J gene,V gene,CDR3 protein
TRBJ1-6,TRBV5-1,CASSAGQQKNSPLHF
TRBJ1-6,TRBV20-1,CSAPRDGNSPLHF
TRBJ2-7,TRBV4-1,CASSQEGTGVYEQYF
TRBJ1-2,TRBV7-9,CASSLLGGPYGYTF
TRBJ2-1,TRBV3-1,CASSHHGTGLTVDEQFF
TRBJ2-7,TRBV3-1,CASSWGGTSSYEQYF
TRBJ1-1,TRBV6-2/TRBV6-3,CASSFPGRGTEAFF
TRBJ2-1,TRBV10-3,CAISDPGTSANYNEQFF
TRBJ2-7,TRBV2,CASRWEGEQYF
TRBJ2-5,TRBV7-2,CASSLAVSGWETQYF
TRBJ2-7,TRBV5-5,CASSSGSSYEQYF
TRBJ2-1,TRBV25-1,CASSEYRSGRSYNEQFF
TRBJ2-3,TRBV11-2,CASSAGTSDTQYF
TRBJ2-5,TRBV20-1,CSANPSGSTETQYF
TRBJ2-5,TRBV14,CASSLTWDRGETQYF
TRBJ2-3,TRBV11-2,CASSLGTRRDTQYF
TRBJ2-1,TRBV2,CASSRVDEQFF
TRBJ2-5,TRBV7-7,CASSSGTGGNWETQYF
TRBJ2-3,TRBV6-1,CASRVGLDTQYF
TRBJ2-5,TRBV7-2,CASSLALSETQYF
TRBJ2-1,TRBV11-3,CASSLDVGYNEQFF
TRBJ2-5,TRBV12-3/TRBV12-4,CASSLRSGRQETQYF
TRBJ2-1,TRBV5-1,CASSAGGSYNEQFF
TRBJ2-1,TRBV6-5,CASSSPQRYNEQFF
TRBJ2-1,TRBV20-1,CSAQTSGGAGNEQFF
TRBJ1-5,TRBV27,CASSLDRGNQPQHF
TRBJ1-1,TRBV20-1,CSASSQGKNTEAFF
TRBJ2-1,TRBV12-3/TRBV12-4,CASAVDGYNEQFF
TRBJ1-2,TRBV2,CASSRDNNYGYTF
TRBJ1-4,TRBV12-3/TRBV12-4,CASSQEIEGKLFF
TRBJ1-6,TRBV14,CASSQDSRVRPLHF
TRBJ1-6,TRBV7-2,CASSLTGQGASPLHF
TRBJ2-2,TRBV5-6,CASSSTGRSGELFF
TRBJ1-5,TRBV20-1,CSASGGLDQPQHF
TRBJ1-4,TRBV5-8,CASRRRQGGNEKLFF
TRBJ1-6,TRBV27,CASSLSQGPLHF
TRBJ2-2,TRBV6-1,CASSETGSFTGELFF
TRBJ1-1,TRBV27,CASLATRGPAFF
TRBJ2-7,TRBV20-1,CSARDYRVTEQYF
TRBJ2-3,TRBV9,CASSVGGSTDTQYF
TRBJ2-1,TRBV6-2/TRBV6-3,CASSYPLAGGTYNEQFF
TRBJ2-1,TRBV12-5,CASGLPSGGAYEQFF
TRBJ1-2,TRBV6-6,CASSQQEYGYTF
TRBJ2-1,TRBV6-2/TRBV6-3,CASSSGDYNEQFF
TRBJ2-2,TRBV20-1,CSAPRQAGGPGGELFF
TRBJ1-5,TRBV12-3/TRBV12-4,CASSYRGTYNQPQHF
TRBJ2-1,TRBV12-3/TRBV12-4,CASTLNRLYNEQFF